This TCR beta chain was profiled in a study of cytomegalovirus exposure and HLA in healthy donors. Background on the study: Most genotyped donors, around 78% of around 370, had Caucasian-associated genetic ancestry.

The PCR made use of 60 Vbeta and 13 Jbeta primers. Some clones are missing from TCRdb's copy, which holds only in-frame ones; the method was immunoSEQ multiplex PCR. Among fewer than 200,000 clones, roughly 80% were seen once, and the ten largest hold 0.65%. Material: PBMCs. The sequence was collected from a boy between 10 and 17 years old in good health and CMV-seronegative.

The CDR3 loop is CASSVKVDTTGQGARGNTGELFF. The DNA for the CDR3 is TGTGCCAGCAGCGTAAAAGTAGATACTACCGGACAGGGGGCGAGAGGTAACACCGGGGAGCTGTTTTTT. The genes are TRBV9 and TRBJ2-2; 11 positions match TRBD1. This CDR3 is built from 23 residues. V was clipped by 1 base and J by 2 bases; unmatched bases: 22. Germline assignment: CDR1 SGDLS and CDR2 YYNGEE.